This T cell receptor beta chain was identified in a study of cytomegalovirus exposure and HLA in healthy donors. Study results and limitations: The study flagged around 160 TCR beta chains as cytomegalovirus-associated.

From germline, CDR1 is SNHLY and CDR2 FYNNEI. CDR3 length equals 13 residues. The germline V and J ends were trimmed by 4 bases and 6 bases, with 13 bases remaining between them. Both 60 Vbeta primers and 13 Jbeta primers went into the PCR. The assay was immunoSEQ multiplex PCR, and TCRdb's table has in-frame clones only and misses some. Found here are fewer than 200,000 clones, 65% to 85% of them singletons; the top ten hold about 4.3%. A remark on this clone: Antigen unknown.

The chain uses TRBV2 and TRBJ2-7; a weak D match, TRBD2 (6 bases). The material sequenced was PBMCs. The clonotype comes from a woman in her fifties or sixties in good health and CMV-seropositive. CDR3 sequence: CASSAPSGVEQYF. The CDR3 DNA follows: TGTGCCAGCAGTGCTCCGTCGGGGGTCGAGCAGTACTTC.